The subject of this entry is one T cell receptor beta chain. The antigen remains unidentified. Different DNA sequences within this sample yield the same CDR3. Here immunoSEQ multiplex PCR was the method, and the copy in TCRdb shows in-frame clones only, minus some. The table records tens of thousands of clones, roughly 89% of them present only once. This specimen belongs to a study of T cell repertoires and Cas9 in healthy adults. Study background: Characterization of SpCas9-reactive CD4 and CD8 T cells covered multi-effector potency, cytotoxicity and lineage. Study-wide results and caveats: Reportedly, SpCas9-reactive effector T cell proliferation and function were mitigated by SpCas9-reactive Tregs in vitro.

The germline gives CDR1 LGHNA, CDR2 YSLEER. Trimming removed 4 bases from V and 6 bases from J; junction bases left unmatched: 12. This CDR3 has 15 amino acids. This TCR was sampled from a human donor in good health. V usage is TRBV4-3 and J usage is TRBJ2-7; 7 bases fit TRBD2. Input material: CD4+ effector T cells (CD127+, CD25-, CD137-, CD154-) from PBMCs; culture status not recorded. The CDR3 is CASSLGGQGGVEQYF. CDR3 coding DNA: TGCGCCAGCAGCCTCGGAGGTCAGGGAGGGGTCGAGCAGTACTTC.